Here is one T cell receptor beta chain with its context. This sample stems from a study of blood T cell repertoires in COVID-19. Measured with immunoSEQ multiplex PCR; TCRdb has only the in-frame clones, and not every one. Here the sample spans 150,000 to 200,000 clones, 75% to 80% being singletons. Looked up from germline, CDR1 is SGHRS and CDR2 is YFSETQ. This CDR3 spans 16 amino acids. The ends were cut back, 1 base at V and 0 bases at J, with 11 bases in the middle. The sequenced sample was peripheral blood. The chain has TRBV5-1 and TRBJ2-1; D call uncertain. The receptor comes from a woman between 65 and 79 years old with acute or convalescent COVID-19. The CDR3 sequence is CASSLSAASSYNEQFF. The CDR3 DNA is TGCGCCAGCAGCTTGTCCGCCGCGAGCTCCTACAATGAGCAGTTCTTC.